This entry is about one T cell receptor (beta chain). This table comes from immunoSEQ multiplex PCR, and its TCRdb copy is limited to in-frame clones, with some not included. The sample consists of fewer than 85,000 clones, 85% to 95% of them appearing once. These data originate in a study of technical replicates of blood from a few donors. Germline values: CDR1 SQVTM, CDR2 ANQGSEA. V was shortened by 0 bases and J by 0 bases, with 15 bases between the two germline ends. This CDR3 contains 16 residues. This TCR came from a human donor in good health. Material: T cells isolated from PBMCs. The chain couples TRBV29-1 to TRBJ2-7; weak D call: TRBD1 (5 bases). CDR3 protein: CSVEDRGDAISYEQYF. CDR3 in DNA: TGCAGCGTTGAAGATAGGGGCGACGCCATCTCCTACGAGCAGTACTTC.